The present T cell receptor beta chain was sequenced within a study of regulatory T cells in long-lasting Graves disease. Time point meaning: persistent/refractory GD, antithyroid drugs over 5 years with positive TRAb. RNA from PBMCs was the source of the TCR library. The germline gives CDR1 SGHRS, CDR2 YFSETQ. V was pared by 3 bases and J by 3 bases, with 3 bases of the junction left unmatched. The CDR3 runs 15 residues. According to the study, TCR beta libraries were built with iRepertoire HTBI primers and CDR3-region Arm-PCR. TCRdb recomputed calls from the multiplex PCR reads with MiXCR, one row per CDR3 protein. The sample comprises 450,000 or so distinct CDR3 sequences, 20% to 25% of which are singletons, and 7.8% rests with the top ten.

This receptor was taken from a female donor with Graves disease. The sequenced sample was peripheral blood mononuclear cells (PBMCs), obtained when the disease was refractory, from a patient treated with antithyroid drugs. The rearrangement joins TRBV5-1 to TRBJ2-1; TRBD2 matches 10 bases. CDR3 nucleotide sequence: TGCGCCAGCAGCTCCCCTAGCGGGAGCTACAATGAGCAGTTCTTC. This encodes CASSSPSGSYNEQFF.